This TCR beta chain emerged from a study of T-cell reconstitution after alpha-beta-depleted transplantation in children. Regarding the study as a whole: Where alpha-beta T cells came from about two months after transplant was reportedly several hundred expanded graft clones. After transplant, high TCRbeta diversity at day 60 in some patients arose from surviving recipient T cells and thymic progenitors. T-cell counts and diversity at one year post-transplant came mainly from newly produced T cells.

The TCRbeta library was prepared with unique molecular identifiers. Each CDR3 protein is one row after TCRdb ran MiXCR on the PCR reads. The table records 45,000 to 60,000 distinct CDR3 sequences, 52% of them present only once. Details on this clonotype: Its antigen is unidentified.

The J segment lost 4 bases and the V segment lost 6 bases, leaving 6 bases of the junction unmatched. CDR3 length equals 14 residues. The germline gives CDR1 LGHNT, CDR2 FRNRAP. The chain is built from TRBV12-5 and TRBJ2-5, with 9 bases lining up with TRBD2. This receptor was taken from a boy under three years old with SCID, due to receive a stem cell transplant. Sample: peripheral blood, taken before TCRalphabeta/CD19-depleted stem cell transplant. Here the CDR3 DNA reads TGTGCTAGTGGCCCGGCGGGGGGGATAGAGACCCAGTACTTC. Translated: CASGPAGGIETQYF.